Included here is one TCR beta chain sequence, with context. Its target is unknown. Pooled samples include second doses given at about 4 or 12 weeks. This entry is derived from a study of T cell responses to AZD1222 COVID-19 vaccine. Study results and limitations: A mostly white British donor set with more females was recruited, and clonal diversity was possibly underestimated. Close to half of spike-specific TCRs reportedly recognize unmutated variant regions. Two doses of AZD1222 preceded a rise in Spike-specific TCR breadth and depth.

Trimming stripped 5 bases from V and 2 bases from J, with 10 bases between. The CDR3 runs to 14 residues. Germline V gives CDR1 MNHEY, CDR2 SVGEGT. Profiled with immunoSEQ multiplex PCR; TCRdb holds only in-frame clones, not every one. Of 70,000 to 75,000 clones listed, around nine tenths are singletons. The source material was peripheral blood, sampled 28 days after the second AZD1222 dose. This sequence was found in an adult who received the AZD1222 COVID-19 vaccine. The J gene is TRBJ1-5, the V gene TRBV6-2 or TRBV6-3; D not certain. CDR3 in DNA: TGTGCCAGCAGTAGGGCATGGGGCAATCAGCCCCAGCATTTT. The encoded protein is CASSRAWGNQPQHF.